Sequencing of this TCR beta chain was carried out in a study of T-cell memory formation after mild COVID-19. At the level of the study: Largely donor-specific sequence clusters came from two donors.

TCR alpha and TCR beta cDNA libraries with sample barcodes and UMIs came from 5'RACE using constant-segment primers. Via MiXCR, TCRdb re-called the 5' RACE reads, giving one row per CDR3 protein. The sample lists approximately 570,000 distinct CDR3 sequences; about a sixth were seen once. Looked up from germline, CDR1 is SGHTA and CDR2 is FQGNSA. V shed 1 base and J shed 5 bases, with 6 bases lying between them. The CDR3 sequence is 13 residues long. Study outcomes and limitations: CD4+ bias marked clones expanding day 15 to 37, unlike balanced contracting clones. For contracting clones, CD4+ ones sat mainly in CM and EM, CD8+ in EMRA.

With respect to this clonotype: Its antigen is unknown.

The sequenced sample consisted of PBMCs or a T cell subset sorted from them (not recorded which). The rearrangement links TRBV7-2 to TRBJ1-5; D unresolved. The TCR was taken from an adult woman who had mild COVID-19 (a few samples of this study predate the infection). Cell type and time point are not known. CDR3 sequence reads: CASSLVQHQPQHF. In DNA, the CDR3 is TGTGCCAGCAGCTTAGTCCAACATCAGCCCCAGCATTTT.